What follows are 10 T cell receptor beta chains derived from one specimen sequenced in a study of T cells after yellow fever vaccination. MiXCR, applied by TCRdb to the 5' RACE reads, yields one record per CDR3 protein. The profile shows 300,000 to 350,000 distinct CDR3 sequences, about 4% of them singletons. Here the sequenced sample was PBMCs, taken 5 days after the yellow fever booster vaccination. The receptors were sampled from a man younger than 30 who received the YFV17D yellow fever vaccine.

This clonotype appeared many times. The chain's CDR3 is CASRSLAGERDTQYF. In nucleotides, the CDR3 is TGCGCCAGCAGGTCCCTAGCGGGGGAAAGGGATACGCAGTATTTT. V and J are TRBV10-2 and TRBJ2-3, with 10 bases fitting TRBD2. Germline CDR1 is WSHSY and CDR2 is SAAADI. V lost 6 bases and J lost 6; bases outside the gene matches: 9. The CDR3 covers 15 residues.

A word on this clonotype: A much larger clone lies one base from this, so it may be a read error. V is TRBV5-5 and J is TRBJ2-5; D call uncertain. CDR1 is SGHKS and CDR2 is YYEKEE in the germline V gene (reference sequence). The CDR3 contains 12 residues. CDR3 sequence: CASSLGTESQYF. The CDR3 DNA sequence: TGTGCCAGCAGCTTGGGTACGGAGAGCCAGTACTTC.

The chain couples TRBV12-3 or TRBV12-4 to TRBJ1-2; D might be TRBD1 (5 bases). The CDR3 sequence is 15 residues long. Trimming cost V 1 base and J 3 bases, with 12 bases left between them. In DNA, the CDR3 is TGTGCCAGCAGTTTAGGGGGCTTAAGGCACTATGGCTACACCTTC. Translation gives CASSLGGLRHYGYTF.

This clonotype was seen many times. The DNA for the CDR3 is TGTGCCAGCAGTTACTCAATGACCAGGGCCACTGAAGCTTTCTTT. It encodes CASSYSMTRATEAFF. The rearrangement uses TRBV6-5 and TRBJ1-1; D may be TRBD1 (5 bases). Germline CDR1 reads MNHEY; CDR2 reads SVGAGI. The CDR3 loop spans 15 amino acids. V was cut by 0 bases and J by 4 bases, with 12 bases left in between.

There are a few counts of this clonotype. This chain joins TRBV12-3 or TRBV12-4 and TRBJ1-1; D unresolved. There are 14 residues in the CDR3. The V end was cut by 5 bases, the J end by 6 bases, with 16 bases between. CDR3 protein: CASSPLTGPSEAFF. CDR3 sequence (DNA): TGTGCCAGCAGTCCTCTTACCGGCCCGTCTGAAGCTTTCTTT.

The table lists this clonotype with a few counts. This CDR3 reads CASSFGGFYGYTF. The CDR3 DNA reads TGTGCCAGCAGCTTCGGGGGGTTCTATGGCTACACCTTC. The V and J genes are TRBV7-2 and TRBJ1-2, with D possibly being TRBD1 (5 bases). Germline V CDR1 and CDR2: SGHTA, FQGNSA. The V end lost 3 bases, the J end lost 4 bases, and 9 bases lay between the germline ends. This CDR3 is 13 amino acids long.

The V gene is TRBV4-1, the J gene TRBJ2-1, with TRBD2 matching 15 bases. The CDR3 length is 16 residues. Germline loops: CDR1 MGHRA, CDR2 YSYEKL. V was clipped by 1 base and J by 8 bases; unmatched bases: 3. The CDR3 region has the DNA TGCGCCAGCAGCCAAGGGGGACTAGCGGGGGGATATGAGCAGTTCTTC. Translated, it gives CASSQGGLAGGYEQFF.

This clonotype came up many times. V is TRBV5-1 and J is TRBJ2-3; D gene uncertain. Germline V CDR1 and CDR2: SGHRS, YFSETQ. The CDR3 runs to 14 residues. Between the trimmed V and J ends, which lost 1 base and 4 bases, there was a span of 10 bases. The chain's CDR3 is CASSLNTGADTQYF. In nucleotides, the CDR3 is TGCGCCAGCAGCTTGAATACTGGGGCAGATACGCAGTATTTT.

The table lists this clonotype with many counts. This chain links TRBV6-5 with TRBJ1-5, with D possibly TRBD1 on 6 matching bases. The germline V gene encodes CDR1 MNHEY and CDR2 SVGAGI. This CDR3 comprises 13 residues. The germline V and J ends were trimmed by 4 bases and 11 bases, with 15 bases remaining between them. CDR3 residues: CASSSPGGLTQHF. DNA for the CDR3: TGTGCCAGCAGTTCGCCCGGGGGCTTGACCCAGCATTTT.

The chain joins TRBV10-3 to TRBJ2-2; the D gene is possibly TRBD1 (6 bases). Trimming stripped 6 bases from V and 1 base from J, with 21 bases between. The CDR3 spans 18 residues. The V gene's germline CDR1 is ENHRY and CDR2 SYGVKD. CDR3 bases: TGTGCCATCAGCAAACTCCGGGACATCCTACGGAACACCGGGGAGCTGTTTTTT. This sequence encodes CAISKLRDILRNTGELFF.